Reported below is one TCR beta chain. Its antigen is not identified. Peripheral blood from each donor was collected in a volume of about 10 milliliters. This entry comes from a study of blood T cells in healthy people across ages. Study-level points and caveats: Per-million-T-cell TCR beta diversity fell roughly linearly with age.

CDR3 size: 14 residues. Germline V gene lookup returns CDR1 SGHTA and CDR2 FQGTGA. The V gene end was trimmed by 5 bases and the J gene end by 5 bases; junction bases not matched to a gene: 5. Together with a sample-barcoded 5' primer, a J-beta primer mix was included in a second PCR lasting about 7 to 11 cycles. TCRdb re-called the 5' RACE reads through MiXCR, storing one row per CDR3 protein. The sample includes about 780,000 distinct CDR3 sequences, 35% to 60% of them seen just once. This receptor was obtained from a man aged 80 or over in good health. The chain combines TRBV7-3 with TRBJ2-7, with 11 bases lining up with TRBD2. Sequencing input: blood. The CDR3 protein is CASSRLAGNNEQYF. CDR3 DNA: TGTGCCAGCAGCCGACTAGCGGGAAACAACGAGCAGTACTTC.